This paragraph covers one T cell receptor beta chain sequence. It was with a sample-barcoded 5' primer and a J-beta primer mix that a second PCR of about 6 to 12 cycles was run. Each CDR3 protein is one row after TCRdb ran MiXCR on the 5' RACE reads. In the table there are about 1,400,000 distinct CDR3 sequences, 35% to 45% of which are singletons. The sample is drawn from a study of blood T cells in healthy people across ages. The CDR3 sequence is 14 residues long. V was clipped by 4 bases and J by 1 base, with 9 bases between them. Germline lookup yields CDR1 ENHRY and CDR2 SYGVKD. The chain recombines TRBV10-3 with TRBJ2-3, with TRBD2 as a possible D gene (6 bases). This sequence was found in a woman aged 18-29 years in good health. Sequenced: blood. The CDR3 region has the DNA TGTGCCATCAGTGGGAAGCGGGGCACAGATACGCAGTATTTT. Its protein is CAISGKRGTDTQYF.